Each of the 25 T cell receptor beta chains below was sequenced from the same sample in a study of Graves' ophthalmopathy and Graves' hyperthyroidism. For repertoire sequencing, the TCR beta CDR3 regions were amplified from RNA transcripts. After a first-round RT-PCR with HTBI primers, a second-round multiplex PCR was run. One entry per CDR3 protein results from TCRdb running MiXCR on the multiplex PCR reads. The sample lists over a million distinct CDR3 sequences; roughly 35% were seen once. Sequencing was carried out using peripheral blood or thyroid tissue (not recorded which). The receptors were gathered from an adult man with Graves' hyperthyroidism.

This clonotype appeared many times. The chain carries TRBV24-1 and TRBJ1-1; D ambiguous. V lost 2 bases and J lost 1, with 4 bases in between. The germline gives CDR1 KGHDR, CDR2 SFDVKD. The CDR3 extends over 13 amino acids. CDR3 nucleotide sequence: TGTGCCACCAGTGATTCAGGGAACACTGAAGCTTTCTTT. Protein sequence: CATSDSGNTEAFF.

This clonotype was picked up many times. The chain links TRBV9 to TRBJ2-5, with 7 positions matching TRBD1. This CDR3 comprises 14 residues. V shed 1 base, J shed 1 base, and the junction held 1 base outside the gene matches. Germline V gives CDR1 SGDLS, CDR2 YYNGEE. The CDR3 bases are TGTGCCAGCAGCGTAAGGACAGGCCAAGAGACCCAGTACTTC. This encodes CASSVRTGQETQYF.

The chain is built from TRBV7-8 and TRBJ2-7, with TRBD2 identical over 7 bases. Germline V CDR1 and CDR2: SGHVS, FQNEAQ. The CDR3 runs 18 residues. The V and J ends lost 5 bases and 3 bases, in that order; junction bases with no gene match: 19. This CDR3 is CASSHGLGFSGAFYEQYF. As DNA, the CDR3 is TGTGCCAGCAGCCACGGACTCGGGTTCAGCGGGGCCTTCTACGAGCAGTACTTC.

This clonotype was seen only a few times. Sequence at one end of the junction differs from germline and may be a read error. The gene calls are TRBV7-9 and TRBJ2-7, with 10 bases identical to TRBD1. In germline, CDR1 is SEHNR, CDR2 FQNEAQ (reference sequence). This CDR3 comprises 16 residues. In DNA, the CDR3 is TGCGCCAGCAGCTTGGTGCGGGACAGGGGTGCCTACGAGCAGTACTTC. This gives the protein CASSLVRDRGAYEQYF.

In its sample, this clonotype was seen many times. This CDR3 reads CASSLEVRELFF. CDR3 nucleotide sequence: TGTGCCAGCAGCTTAGAAGTCAGGGAGCTGTTTTTT. The gene calls are TRBV7-8 and TRBJ2-2; D unclear. The ends were cut back, 1 base at V and 9 bases at J, with 6 bases in the middle. There are 12 residues in the CDR3. Germline values: CDR1 SGHVS, CDR2 FQNEAQ.

CDR3 DNA: TGTGCCATCAGTGACGGGACTAGCGGGAGTAGAATCTACGAGCAGTACTTC. It is translated as CAISDGTSGSRIYEQYF. The genes are TRBV10-3 and TRBJ2-7; TRBD2 agrees at 14 bases. The ends lost 3 bases at V and 3 bases at J; junction bases unmatched: 7. The CDR3 spans 17 residues. Germline CDR1 and CDR2: ENHRY and SYGVKD.

The genes are TRBV25-1 and TRBJ1-1; D is perhaps TRBD1 (5 bases). The CDR3 has 15 amino acids. Trimming took off 8 bases at V and 1 base at J, with 17 bases between the two ends. Germline CDR1 MGHDK, CDR2 SYGVNS. This CDR3 is CASFGTGLENTEAFF. In DNA form, the CDR3 reads TGTGCCAGCTTCGGAACGGGACTCGAGAACACTGAAGCTTTCTTT.

The chain is built from TRBV20-1 and TRBJ1-6; D not certain. Germline loops: CDR1 DFQATT, CDR2 SNEGSKA (reference sequence). Trimming left V 3 bases short and J 5 bases short, with 17 bases between. The CDR3 sequence is 16 residues long. The CDR3: CSARGRVMGDNSPLHF. The CDR3 DNA sequence: TGCAGTGCTAGGGGGAGGGTCATGGGTGATAATTCACCCCTCCACTTT.

This sequence joins TRBV9 and TRBJ1-1, with D hard to call. This CDR3 contains 13 residues. The V gene's germline CDR1 is SGDLS and CDR2 YYNGEE. The ends were cut back, 0 bases at V and 5 bases at J, with 8 bases in the middle. CDR3 nucleotides: TGTGCCAGCAGCGTAGCTACTACAACTGAAGCTTTCTTT. Protein sequence: CASSVATTTEAFF.

In its sample, this clonotype was seen once. The gene calls are TRBV6-6 and TRBJ2-2; D might be TRBD1 (5 bases). The germline V gene encodes CDR1 MNHNY and CDR2 SVGAGI (reference sequence). The CDR3 contains 15 residues. V lost 10 bases and J lost 0, with 15 bases in between. DNA for the CDR3: TGTGCCACTAACCCAGGGTTATCGAACACCGGGGAGCTGTTTTTT. Its translation is CATNPGLSNTGELFF.

The gene calls are TRBV12-3 or TRBV12-4 and TRBJ2-7, with a weak D call TRBD1 (6 bases). The CDR3 length is 13 residues. V was cut by 6 bases and J by 5 bases, with 14 bases left in between. The CDR3 nucleotides read TGTGCCAGCAGACCAGGGGTCGTAAACGAGCAGTACTTC. Its translation: CASRPGVVNEQYF.

The chain joins TRBV7-2 to TRBJ2-2, with TRBD1 matching 11 bases. There are 17 residues in the CDR3. V lost 5 bases, J lost 4 bases, and 9 bases stayed unmatched. From germline, CDR1 is SGHTA and CDR2 FQGNSA. CDR3: CASSTPGQGGVTGELFF. In nucleotides, the CDR3 is TGTGCCAGCAGCACGCCGGGACAGGGGGGGGTCACCGGGGAGCTGTTTTTT.

The gene calls are TRBV10-3 and TRBJ2-7; D unresolved. The germline CDR1 and CDR2 sequences are ENHRY and SYGVKD. V lost 6 bases, J lost 6 bases, and 3 bases lay in between. The CDR3 runs to 9 residues. CDR3 protein: CAIRSEQYF. Here the CDR3 DNA reads TGTGCCATCAGGTCCGAGCAGTACTTC.

This clonotype has at least ten counts. The chain couples TRBV12-3 or TRBV12-4 to TRBJ2-7; D is possibly TRBD2 (5 bases). The CDR3 is 11 residues long. The V gene lost 6 bases and the J gene lost 5 bases, with 8 bases spanning the gap. The CDR3 loop reads CASSSRDEQYF. CDR3 coding DNA: TGTGCCAGCAGCTCGAGGGACGAGCAGTACTTC.

This clonotype was seen a handful of times. The chain links TRBV12-3 or TRBV12-4 to TRBJ1-5, with D perhaps TRBD1 (6 bases). The ends were cut back, 5 bases at V and 3 bases at J, with 14 bases in the middle. The CDR3 spans 15 residues. The CDR3 nucleotides read TGTGCCAGCAGTGAAAAGGGGGGCGACAATCAGCCCCAGCATTTT. Translating gives CASSEKGGDNQPQHF.

The J gene is TRBJ2-7, the V gene TRBV12-3 or TRBV12-4, with D perhaps TRBD2 (5 bases). V lost 8 bases and J lost 1, with 12 bases in between. The CDR3 runs 13 residues. The CDR3 bases are TGTGCCAGCGCAGACTACGAATCCTACGAGCAGTACTTC. It translates to CASADYESYEQYF.

With respect to this clonotype: A single base separates this from a much larger clone, so it may be a read error. The chain couples TRBV20-1 to TRBJ2-5; 12 nucleotides agree with TRBD2. CDR1 DFQATT and CDR2 SNEGSKA come from the germline V gene (reference sequence). CDR3 length: 14 amino acids. CDR3: CSALLAGGQEAQYF. CDR3 coding DNA: TGCAGTGCTTTACTAGCGGGGGGACAAGAGGCCCAGTACTTC.

This clonotype has a count of ten or more. The rearrangement links TRBV7-2 to TRBJ2-5; TRBD2 is a possible D gene (5 bases). This CDR3 has 15 residues. The V end was cut by 1 base, the J end by 7 bases, with 16 bases between. The germline V gene has CDR1 SGHTA and CDR2 FQGNSA. The CDR3 DNA reads as TGTGCCAGCAGCTTAGTGTGGAAGGCCGAGGGGACCCAGTACTTC. Translated, it gives CASSLVWKAEGTQYF.

The sample holds a few counts of this clonotype. The chain links TRBV5-1 to TRBJ2-7, with D tentatively TRBD1 (6 bases). Germline V gene lookup returns CDR1 SGHRS and CDR2 YFSETQ. Trimming took off 0 bases at V and 2 bases at J, with 18 bases between the two ends. This CDR3 has 17 amino acids. The CDR3 region has the DNA TGCGCCAGCAGCTTGGGCAGGGGTAGAGATTCGCCCTACGAGCAGTACTTC. As protein: CASSLGRGRDSPYEQYF.

The chain has TRBV12-3 or TRBV12-4 and TRBJ2-7; tentatively, D is TRBD2 (6 bases). The CDR3 is made up of 15 amino acids. V was trimmed by 4 bases and J by 2 bases, leaving 15 bases between them. CDR3 loop: CASSSAGLAPYEQYF. The CDR3 nucleotides are TGTGCCAGCAGTTCCGCGGGGCTGGCCCCCTACGAGCAGTACTTC.

This clonotype was recorded at least ten times. This chain uses TRBV29-1 with TRBJ2-4; 10 bases agree with TRBD1. In germline, CDR1 is SQVTM, CDR2 ANQGSEA. V was pared by 6 bases and J by 1 base, with 3 bases of the junction left unmatched. The CDR3 loop spans 14 amino acids. The CDR3, as DNA: TGCAGCGTGACGGACAGGGGGGCCAAAAACATTCAGTACTTC. Encoded protein: CSVTDRGAKNIQYF.

This clonotype has ten or more counts. The chain uses TRBV10-3 and TRBJ1-2; D is possibly TRBD1 (5 bases). CDR1 ENHRY and CDR2 SYGVKD come from the germline V gene. This CDR3 is built from 12 residues. V was pared by 9 bases and J by 5 bases, with 13 bases between. This CDR3 reads CAIHQGYYGYTF. The CDR3 DNA is TGTGCCATTCACCAGGGATATTATGGCTACACCTTC.

This chain connects TRBV10-2 to TRBJ1-2; the D is unclear. V lost 4 bases and J 0 bases, leaving 15 bases between the germline ends. The CDR3 spans 16 residues. CDR1 is WSHSY and CDR2 is SAAADI in the germline V gene. The CDR3 reads CASSAARNSPNYGYTF. The CDR3 bases are TGCGCCAGCAGTGCCGCTCGGAACAGTCCTAACTATGGCTACACCTTC.

This clonotype was seen more than once but under ten times. V and J are TRBV29-1 and TRBJ1-5; D uncertain. CDR3 length: 13 amino acids. CDR1 is SQVTM and CDR2 is ANQGSEA in the germline V gene. V gave up 5 bases and J gave up 0 bases, with 8 bases separating them. As DNA, the CDR3 is TGCAGCGTTATAGGGAATAGCAATCAGCCCCAGCATTTT. It specifies CSVIGNSNQPQHF.

This clonotype was recorded many times. The rearrangement joins TRBV12-3 or TRBV12-4 to TRBJ1-5; a possible D gene is TRBD1 (6 bases). V lost 1 base, J lost 7 bases, and 11 bases lay in between. The CDR3 spans 14 residues. CDR3 in amino acids: CASSLDRADQPQHF. CDR3 sequence (DNA): TGTGCCAGCAGTTTAGACAGGGCAGACCAGCCCCAGCATTTT.